This T cell receptor beta chain emerged from a study of blood T cell repertoires in COVID-19. About the research overall: Spain, Italy and the United States supplied samples that represented acute and convalescent COVID-19.

In this sample, this clone turned up a few times. Profiled with immunoSEQ multiplex PCR; TCRdb holds only in-frame clones, not every one. This sample has tens of thousands of clones, with under 80% found just once. This CDR3 comprises 13 residues. With 7 bases removed from V and 4 bases from J, the gap between germline ends came to 13 bases. The germline gives CDR1 ENHRY, CDR2 SYGVKD. The sequence was obtained from a human donor in a cohort sampled during active COVID-19. The sample taken for sequencing was peripheral blood. J is TRBJ1-1 and V is TRBV10-3; no clear D gene. CDR3 in amino acids: CAINGDGVTEAFF. The DNA for the CDR3 is TGTGCCATCAACGGGGATGGAGTCACTGAAGCTTTCTTT.